The 9 T cell receptor beta chains in this list originate from one sample, sequenced in a study of blood T cell repertoires in COVID-19. Clones were sequenced by immunoSEQ multiplex PCR, and TCRdb holds only the in-frame ones, with some missing. This sample has a few hundred thousand clones, with more than 70% found just once. The sample consisted of PBMCs or T cells enriched from blood (not recorded which). All receptors come from a woman aged 40 to 55 with acute COVID-19.

The V gene is TRBV4-3, the J gene TRBJ1-4; a possible D gene is TRBD1 (6 bases). From germline, CDR1 is LGHNA and CDR2 YSLEER. This CDR3 region has 16 residues. Trimming shortened V by 0 bases and J by 7 bases, and 15 bases separated the two germline ends. The CDR3 sequence: CASSQDTTGQGEKLFF. CDR3 coding DNA: TGCGCCAGCAGCCAAGATACAACAGGGCAAGGTGAAAAACTGTTTTTT.

The rearrangement joins TRBV5-1 to TRBJ1-6, with D possibly TRBD1 on 6 matching bases. This CDR3 is 15 amino acids long. In germline, CDR1 is SGHRS, CDR2 YFSETQ. V lost 6 bases and J lost 7, with 17 bases in between. CDR3 sequence: CASTPIGQKNSPLHF. In nucleotides, the CDR3 is TGCGCCAGCACCCCGATCGGACAGAAGAATTCACCCCTCCACTTT.

This chain joins TRBV9 and TRBJ2-1; D not certain. Trimming shortened V by 7 bases and J by 12 bases, and 17 bases separated the two germline ends. CDR3 length equals 12 residues. CDR1 is SGDLS and CDR2 is YYNGEE in the germline V gene. The CDR3 DNA reads as TGTGCCAGCGGCCCGTCTTTAAGTGGGCAGTTCTTC. Its protein is CASGPSLSGQFF.

The chain combines TRBV12-5 with TRBJ1-3, with a tentative D call TRBD1 (5 bases). CDR3 length: 14 residues. CDR1 is LGHNT and CDR2 is FRNRAP in the germline V gene. Trimming shortened V by 6 bases and J by 0 bases, and 9 bases separated the two germline ends. CDR3 nucleotide sequence: TGTGCTAGTGGGGACAACAACTCTGGAAACACCATATATTTT. Protein sequence: CASGDNNSGNTIYF.

The chain employs TRBV19 and TRBJ1-3; a possible D gene is TRBD1 (6 bases). The CDR3 totals 16 residues. Deletions cut 2 bases from V and 0 bases from J, with 11 bases between. Germline CDR1 is LNHDA and CDR2 is SQIVND (reference sequence). The CDR3 loop reads CASSIYRAPSGNTIYF. In DNA, the CDR3 is TGTGCCAGTAGTATATACAGGGCTCCCTCTGGAAACACCATATATTTT.

The gene calls are TRBV18 and TRBJ2-7; 9 bases match TRBD2. CDR3 length: 15 residues. CDR1 KGHSH and CDR2 LQKENI come from the germline V gene. V shed 0 bases and J 6 bases; nucleotides not matched to a gene: 6. CDR3 coding DNA: TGTGCCAGCTCACCACCGTTAGCGGGAGCGGGCGAGCAGTACTTC. It codes for CASSPPLAGAGEQYF.

This rearrangement joins TRBV5-1 to TRBJ2-7; a weak D match, TRBD1 (6 bases). The CDR3 sequence is 16 residues long. Germline loops: CDR1 SGHRS, CDR2 YFSETQ. V lost 3 bases to trimming and J lost 2 bases, with 18 bases between them. Here the CDR3 reads CASSYGTFRGAYEQYF. As DNA, the CDR3 is TGCGCCAGCAGCTACGGGACATTCAGAGGGGCCTACGAGCAGTACTTC.

V gene TRBV13 combines with J gene TRBJ2-7, with D unresolved. The CDR3 runs to 12 residues. Germline V CDR1 and CDR2: PRHDT, FYEKMQ (reference sequence). V was clipped by 5 bases and J by 3 bases, with 8 bases between them. The CDR3 DNA sequence: TGTGCCAGCAGCCGTAGTAGCTACGAGCAGTACTTC. Its translation is CASSRSSYEQYF.

CDR3 region: CASSGQGLNQPQHF. In nucleotides, the CDR3 is TGTGCCAGCAGTGGACAGGGCCTTAATCAGCCCCAGCATTTT. The chain is built from TRBV2 and TRBJ1-5; 7 positions match TRBD1. V lost 4 bases and J lost 4; bases outside the gene matches: 4. This CDR3 has 14 amino acids. Per germline, CDR1 SNHLY and CDR2 FYNNEI. The variable domain in full, with the rest retrieved from reference TRBV2 and TRBJ1-5, is EPEVTQTPSHQVTQMGQEVILRCVPISNHLYFYWYRQILGQKVEFLVSFYNNEISEKSEIFDDQFSVERPDGSNFTLKIRSTKLEDSAMYFCASSGQGLNQPQHFGDGTRLSIL.